The 5 T cell receptor beta chains presented below share a single source sample, sequenced in a study of T-cell reconstitution after alpha-beta-depleted transplantation in children. A TCRbeta library incorporating unique molecular identifiers was prepared. TCRdb re-analysed the PCR reads in MiXCR, keeping a single row per CDR3 protein. Here the sample spans around 140,000 distinct CDR3 sequences, 8% to 10% being singletons. This material consisted of PBMCs, mostly from graft donor cells, taken 180 days after TCRalphabeta/CD19-depleted stem cell transplant. The receptors originated from a female patient between 2 and 15 years old who had a stem cell transplant for congenital amegakaryocytic thrombocytopenia, so the T cells may come from the graft donor.

This clonotype was counted a few times. The junction differs from germline at one of its ends, possibly a read error. The rearrangement links TRBV7-2 to TRBJ1-3, with TRBD1 as a possible D gene (6 bases). The germline V gene encodes CDR1 SGHTA and CDR2 FQGNSA. This CDR3 contains 14 residues. The CDR3 DNA reads TGTGCCAGCAGCCGGCCAGGGGCTGGAAACACCATATATTTC. The encoded protein is CASSRPGAGNTIYF.

This clonotype was picked up a small number of times. The chain couples TRBV20-1 to TRBJ1-1; TRBD1 might be the D (6 bases). Trimming pared 2 bases from V and 1 base from J, leaving 8 bases between. Germline CDR1 is DFQATT and CDR2 is SNEGSKA (reference sequence). CDR3 length: 13 residues. Here the CDR3 DNA reads TGCAGTGCTAGACAGGGGCGGAACACTGAAGCTTTCTTT. It specifies CSARQGRNTEAFF.

The sample holds many counts of this clonotype. The V and J genes are TRBV7-2 and TRBJ2-7; 8 nucleotides agree with TRBD2. CDR1 and CDR2 from the germline V gene are SGHTA and FQGNSA. The CDR3 has 16 amino acids. Unmatched junction bases numbered 5, after V lost 1 base and J lost 0 bases. CDR3 region: CASSLVGLAVSYEQYF. CDR3 coding DNA: TGTGCCAGCAGCTTAGTTGGACTAGCTGTCTCCTACGAGCAGTACTTC.

This clonotype appeared many times. The CDR3 reads CSVAGQRGNEQFF. The CDR3 bases are TGCAGCGTTGCCGGACAGCGGGGCAATGAGCAGTTCTTC. The chain joins TRBV29-1 to TRBJ2-1; tentative D call: TRBD2 (7 bases). Germline-derived CDR1 and CDR2 are SQVTM and ANQGSEA. Trimming left V 4 bases short and J 6 bases short, with 13 bases between. This CDR3 has 13 amino acids.

This clonotype has a count of ten or more. CDR3 DNA: TGTGCCAGCAAACCCCCCGCCGATTACAATGAGCAGTTCTTC. This gives the protein CASKPPADYNEQFF. The gene calls are TRBV7-2 and TRBJ2-1; no clear D. CDR1 SGHTA and CDR2 FQGNSA come from the germline V gene. This CDR3 is built from 14 residues. Deletions cut 7 bases from V and 4 bases from J, with 14 bases between.